This entry is about one T cell receptor beta chain. No antigen is known for it. CD8 cells classed as naive were CD45RO-negative and positively selected for CCR7, excluding terminally differentiated effector memory CD45RA+ cells. The record originates from a study of shared clonotypes between healthy human individuals. CDR1 MNHEY and CDR2 SMNVEV come from the germline V gene (reference sequence). The V and J ends lost 6 bases and 4 bases respectively, with 6 bases between them. The CDR3 has 12 residues. Original methodology: Filtering differed for immunoSEQ, which gave only junction sequences without quality scores. Sequencing was performed with immunoSEQ multiplex PCR; in TCRdb, only in-frame clones are kept and a portion is missing. Clone size and the V and J calls come from that table; the DNA yielded D and trimming. The profile shows nearly 2 million clones, about 94% of them singletons. Whole-study findings and limits: Some naive CD4 clonotypes, roughly 4.7%, turned up in common across four donors.

The TCR sequence derives from a man aged 18 to 30 in good health. The rearrangement joins TRBV27 to TRBJ2-2; no definite D call. Sequences were obtained from naive CD8+ T cells sorted from blood. CDR3 sequence: CASSQTTGELFF. DNA of the CDR3: TGTGCCAGCAGCCAGACCACCGGGGAGCTGTTTTTT.